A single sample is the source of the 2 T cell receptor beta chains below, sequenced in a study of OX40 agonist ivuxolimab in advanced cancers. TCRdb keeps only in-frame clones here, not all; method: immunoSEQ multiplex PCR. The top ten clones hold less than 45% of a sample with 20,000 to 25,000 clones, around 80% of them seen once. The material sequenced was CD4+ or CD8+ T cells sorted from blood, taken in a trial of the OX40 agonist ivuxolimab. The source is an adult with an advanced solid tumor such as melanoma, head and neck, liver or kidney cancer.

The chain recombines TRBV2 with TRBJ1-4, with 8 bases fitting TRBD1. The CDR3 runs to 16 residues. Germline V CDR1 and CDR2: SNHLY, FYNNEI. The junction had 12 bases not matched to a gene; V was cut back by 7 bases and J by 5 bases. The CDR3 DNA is TGTGCCAGCAAGCCCGGGACAGGCGGCTTAAATGAAAAACTGTTTTTT. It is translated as CASKPGTGGLNEKLFF.

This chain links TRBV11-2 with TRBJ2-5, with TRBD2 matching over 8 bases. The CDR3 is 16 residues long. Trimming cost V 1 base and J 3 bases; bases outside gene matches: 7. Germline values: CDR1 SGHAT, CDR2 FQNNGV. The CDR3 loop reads CASSLVGTGGEETQYF. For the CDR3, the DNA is TGTGCCAGCAGCTTAGTCGGGACGGGAGGGGAAGAGACCCAGTACTTC.